This T cell receptor (beta chain) appears in the sequencing data of a study of radiotherapy plus CTLA-4 blockade in lung cancer (dated by TCRdb to 2016 to 2018). Context from the whole study: Objective responses were observed in approximately 18% of enrolled patients, and disease control was achieved in roughly 29%. Study-level results and caveats: After treatment with radiotherapy and ipilimumab, TCR clones that originated in tumors expanded in peripheral blood. The strongest predictors of response were reported to be early dynamic shifts in blood T cell clones along with a rise in serum interferon-beta following radiation.

With regard to this clone: Which antigen it targets is not known. Qualities for individual bases were not recorded, and no much larger clone is one base off. Other DNA sequences in this sample translate to the same CDR3.

CDR1 and CDR2, looked up from the germline V gene, are SGHRS and YFSETQ. Trimming at the junction amounts to 6 bases on V and 1 base on J, and the germline ends lie 10 bases apart. From its cysteine to its phenylalanine, the CDR3 spans 13 amino acids. CDR3 DNA only is kept here, 39 bases in frame from base 1. In this study, focal radiation therapy paired with CTLA-4 blockade (ipilimumab) was tested in patients who had chemo-refractory metastatic non-small-cell lung cancer. Library creation used the immunoSEQ multiplex PCR assay. TCRdb carries this immuneACCESS record with in-frame sequences only. Its versions omit some clonotypes, under half of them owing to an unresolved V gene in the studies checked, with the rest unexplained. The sample includes more than 90,000 clones, with approximately 82% observed a single time. The ten largest clones represent roughly 24% of the sample.

Here the sequenced sample was peripheral blood, taken from a patient treated with radiotherapy plus ipilimumab. The sequence derives from a human donor with non-small cell lung cancer that progressed on radiotherapy plus ipilimumab. The sequence links TRBV5-1 to TRBJ2-5, with the D gene call left open. The DNA sequence is TGCGCCAGCACTTTGGCAGGCCAAGAGACCCAGTACTTC. Translated, it gives CASTLAGQETQYF.